The 17 T cell receptor beta chains below all came from one sample that was sequenced in a study of T-cell reconstitution after alpha-beta-depleted transplantation in children. Unique molecular identifiers were incorporated when the TCRbeta library was constructed. TCRdb itself ran the PCR reads through MiXCR, one entry per CDR3 protein. This table holds 70,000 to 95,000 distinct CDR3 sequences, over 9% found once. Sequencing was performed on PBMCs from the stem cell graft donor, taken from the stem cell graft. These TCRs come from a human donor who donated a stem cell graft to a child with inherited bone marrow failure.

V gene TRBV27 combines with J gene TRBJ1-5; D not certain. V was shortened by 0 bases and J by 8 bases, with 8 bases between the two germline ends. Germline V gene sequence: CDR1 MNHEY, CDR2 SMNVEV (reference sequence). The CDR3 runs to 13 residues. The CDR3 region is CASSLSRVEPQHF. Written as DNA, the CDR3 is TGTGCCAGCAGTTTATCTAGGGTCGAGCCCCAGCATTTT.

This clonotype was counted ten times or more. The CDR3 is CASSLLAGGRPEQFF. The CDR3 DNA reads TGCGCCAGCAGCTTACTAGCGGGAGGCCGGCCTGAGCAGTTCTTC. The rearrangement links TRBV5-1 to TRBJ2-1; 12 bases are shared with TRBD2. Germline CDR1 and CDR2: SGHRS and YFSETQ. CDR3 length: 15 residues. With 2 bases clipped from V and 9 bases from J, the junction kept 6 bases outside the gene matches.

This clonotype was recorded many times. The rearrangement links TRBV5-1 to TRBJ2-7; D unclear. The ends were cut back, 4 bases at V and 3 bases at J, with 14 bases in the middle. This CDR3 has 14 residues. Germline-derived CDR1 and CDR2 are SGHRS and YFSETQ. The DNA of the CDR3 is TGCGCCAGCAGCCAGGACGCGAGTAGCTACGAGCAGTACTTC. Residues: CASSQDASSYEQYF.

This clonotype appeared many times. V usage is TRBV5-1 and J usage is TRBJ1-1; D may be TRBD1 (6 bases). The V and J ends lost 5 bases and 4 bases respectively, with 24 bases between them. The CDR3 has 17 amino acids. The V gene's germline CDR1 is SGHRS and CDR2 YFSETQ. The CDR3 nucleotides are TGCGCCAGCAGTCTTGAGGGGGGGCAGGTAGCGGGCACTGAAGCTTTCTTT. Translation gives CASSLEGGQVAGTEAFF.

V gene TRBV24-1 combines with J gene TRBJ2-1; 12 bases align to TRBD2. The ends lost 3 bases at V and 0 bases at J; junction bases unmatched: 2. The CDR3 sequence is 17 residues long. Germline V gives CDR1 KGHDR, CDR2 SFDVKD. The CDR3 is CATSDQTSGSSYNEQFF. Here the CDR3 DNA reads TGTGCCACCAGTGATCAGACTAGCGGGAGCTCCTACAATGAGCAGTTCTTC.

This clonotype was counted ten times or more. This chain uses TRBV4-1 with TRBJ2-1; 14 bases are shared with TRBD2. Per germline, CDR1 MGHRA and CDR2 YSYEKL. The CDR3 contains 15 residues. V trimming: 4 bases; J trimming: 6 bases; junction bases outside the gene matches: 2. The CDR3 sequence is CASSRGTSGSNEQFF. CDR3 DNA: TGCGCCAGCAGCCGCGGGACTAGCGGGAGCAATGAGCAGTTCTTC.

This clonotype was observed many times. The chain has TRBV7-2 and TRBJ2-1; weak D call: TRBD2 (6 bases). This CDR3 is built from 16 residues. Trimming cost V 1 base and J 1 base, with 11 bases left between them. CDR1 SGHTA and CDR2 FQGNSA come from the germline V gene. Written as DNA, the CDR3 is TGTGCCAGCAGCTTAGTCGGGACTCCGTCCTACAATGAGCAGTTCTTC. The encoded protein is CASSLVGTPSYNEQFF.

V is TRBV4-3 and J is TRBJ2-7; no definite D call. This CDR3 contains 15 residues. V dropped 0 bases and J dropped 0 bases, with 9 bases sitting between them. CDR1 LGHNA and CDR2 YSLEER come from the germline V gene. This CDR3 reads CASSQDPWNSYEQYF. DNA of the CDR3: TGCGCCAGCAGCCAAGATCCGTGGAACTCCTACGAGCAGTACTTC.

This clonotype was counted at least ten times. This sequence joins TRBV12-3 or TRBV12-4 and TRBJ1-4, with 8 positions matching TRBD1. The J segment lost 4 bases and the V segment lost 6 bases, leaving 13 bases of the junction unmatched. This CDR3 has 17 residues. This CDR3 is CASSPTLDRGFNEKLFF. Written as DNA, the CDR3 is TGTGCCAGCAGCCCTACGCTCGACAGGGGTTTTAATGAAAAACTGTTTTTT.

This clonotype came up many times. V usage is TRBV7-2 and J usage is TRBJ1-2; 8 nucleotides line up with TRBD1. Germline values: CDR1 SGHTA, CDR2 FQGNSA. The CDR3 runs 13 residues. After removal of 4 bases from V and 8 bases from J, the junction contained 6 bases not matched to a gene. CDR3 sequence reads: CASSSNRGKGYTF. The DNA for the CDR3 is TGTGCCAGCAGCTCAAACAGGGGGAAGGGCTACACCTTC.

This chain connects TRBV2 to TRBJ2-3, with 8 positions matching TRBD2. V shed 8 bases and J 0 bases; nucleotides not matched to a gene: 7. The germline V gene has CDR1 SNHLY and CDR2 FYNNEI. This CDR3 region has 15 residues. This chain's CDR3 is CASAGLADSTDTQYF. CDR3 nucleotide sequence: TGTGCCAGCGCTGGACTAGCCGATAGCACAGATACGCAGTATTTT. Supplemented by reference TRBV2 and TRBJ2-3, the full variable domain reads EPEVTQTPSHQVTQMGQEVILRCVPISNHLYFYWYRQILGQKVEFLVSFYNNEISEKSEIFDDQFSVERPDGSNFTLKIRSTKLEDSAMYFCASAGLADSTDTQYFGPGTRLTVL.

This clonotype has ten or more counts. V is TRBV29-1 and J is TRBJ1-1, with D hard to call. Germline values: CDR1 SQVTM, CDR2 ANQGSEA. V lost 4 bases and J lost 3, with 12 bases in between. CDR3 length: 13 residues. CDR3 region: CSVVADAYTEAFF. CDR3 DNA sequence: TGCAGCGTTGTGGCGGATGCGTACACTGAAGCTTTCTTT. Looking up the rest from reference TRBV29-1 and TRBJ1-1 gives the full variable domain: SAVISQKPSRDICQRGTSLTIQCQVDSQVTMMFWYRQQPGQSLTLIATANQGSEATYESGFVIDKFPISRPNLTFSTLTVSNMSPEDSSIYLCSVVADAYTEAFFGQGTRLTVV.

This clonotype has ten or more counts. The rearrangement links TRBV15 to TRBJ2-1; no firm D call. This CDR3 spans 11 amino acids. CDR1 is LNHNV, CDR2 YYDKDF, per germline (reference sequence). V gave up 8 bases and J gave up 11 bases, with 13 bases separating them. CDR3 amino acids: CATGVSSQQFF. Written as DNA, the CDR3 is TGTGCCACCGGAGTTAGTTCACAGCAGTTCTTC. The whole variable domain, filled in from reference TRBV15 and TRBJ2-1, reads DAMVIQNPRYQVTQFGKPVTLSCSQTLNHNVMYWYQQKSSQAPKLLFHYYDKDFNNEADTPDNFQSRRPNTSFCFLDIRSPGLGDTAMYLCATGVSSQQFFGPGTRLTVL.

This clonotype was counted once. The genes are TRBV6-6 and TRBJ1-5; the D is unclear. V was cut by 5 bases and J by 0 bases, with 17 bases left in between. In germline, CDR1 is MNHNY, CDR2 SVGAGI (reference sequence). This CDR3 has 17 residues. The CDR3 loop is CASSARQRADSNQPQHF. CDR3 nucleotides: TGTGCCAGCAGTGCCCGCCAGAGAGCCGATAGCAATCAGCCCCAGCATTTT.

This clonotype was counted many times. This chain links TRBV5-1 with TRBJ1-2; D not certain. With 1 base removed from V and 3 bases from J, the gap between germline ends came to 10 bases. Germline CDR1 SGHRS, CDR2 YFSETQ. The CDR3 has 14 residues. The CDR3 region is CASSLRVEDYGYTF. CDR3 nucleotides: TGCGCCAGCAGCTTGAGGGTGGAGGACTATGGCTACACCTTC.

This clonotype was recorded at least ten times. This chain joins TRBV24-1 and TRBJ2-1; 9 nucleotides match TRBD2. Per germline, CDR1 KGHDR and CDR2 SFDVKD. The CDR3 loop spans 16 amino acids. V was clipped by 5 bases and J by 7 bases; unmatched bases: 11. CDR3 region: CATSAPLAGHPNEQFF. The DNA for the CDR3 is TGTGCCACCAGTGCTCCCCTAGCGGGGCATCCGAATGAGCAGTTCTTC.

In this sample, this clonotype turned up many times. V usage is TRBV29-1 and J usage is TRBJ1-1; weak D call: TRBD1 (6 bases). Trimming shortened V by 7 bases and J by 1 base, and 10 bases separated the two germline ends. Germline V gene lookup returns CDR1 SQVTM and CDR2 ANQGSEA. The CDR3 extends over 12 amino acids. This CDR3 is CSGRGGNTEAFF. CDR3 bases: TGCAGCGGGAGGGGGGGGAACACTGAAGCTTTCTTT.